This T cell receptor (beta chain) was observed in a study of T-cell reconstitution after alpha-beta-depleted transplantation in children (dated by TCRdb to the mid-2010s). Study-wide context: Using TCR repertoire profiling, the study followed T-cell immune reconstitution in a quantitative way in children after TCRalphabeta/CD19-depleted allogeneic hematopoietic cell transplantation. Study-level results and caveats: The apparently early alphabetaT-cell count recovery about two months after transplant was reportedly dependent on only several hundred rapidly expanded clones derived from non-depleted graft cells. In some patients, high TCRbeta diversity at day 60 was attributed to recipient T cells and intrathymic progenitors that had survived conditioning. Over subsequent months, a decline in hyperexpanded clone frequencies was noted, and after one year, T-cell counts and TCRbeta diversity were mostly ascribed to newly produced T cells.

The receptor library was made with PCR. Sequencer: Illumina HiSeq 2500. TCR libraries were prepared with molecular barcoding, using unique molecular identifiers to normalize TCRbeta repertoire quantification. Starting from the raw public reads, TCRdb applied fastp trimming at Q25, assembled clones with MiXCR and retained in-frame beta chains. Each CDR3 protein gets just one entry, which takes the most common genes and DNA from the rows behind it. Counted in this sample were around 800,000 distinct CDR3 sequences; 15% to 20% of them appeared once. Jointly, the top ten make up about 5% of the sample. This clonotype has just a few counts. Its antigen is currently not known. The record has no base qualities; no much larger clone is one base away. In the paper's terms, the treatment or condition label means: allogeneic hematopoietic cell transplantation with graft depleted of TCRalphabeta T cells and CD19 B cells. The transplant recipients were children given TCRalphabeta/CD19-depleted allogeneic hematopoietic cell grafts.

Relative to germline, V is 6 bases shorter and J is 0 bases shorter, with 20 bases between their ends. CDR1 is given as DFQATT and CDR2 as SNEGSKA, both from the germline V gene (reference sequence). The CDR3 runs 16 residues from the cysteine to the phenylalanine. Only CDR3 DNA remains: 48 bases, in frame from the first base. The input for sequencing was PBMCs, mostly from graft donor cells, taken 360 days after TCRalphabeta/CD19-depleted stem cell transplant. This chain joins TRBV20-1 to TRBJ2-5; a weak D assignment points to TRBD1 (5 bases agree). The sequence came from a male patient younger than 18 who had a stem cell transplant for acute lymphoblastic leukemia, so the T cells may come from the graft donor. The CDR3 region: CSAAIWGRLYQETQYF. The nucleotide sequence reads TGCAGTGCCGCTATCTGGGGCAGGCTGTACCAAGAGACCCAGTACTTC.